The 21 T cell receptor beta chains given below trace back to one sample, sequenced in a study of blood T cell repertoires in COVID-19. The table came from immunoSEQ multiplex PCR; TCRdb's copy has only in-frame clones and leaves some out. The sample has some 56,000 clones; about 84% are singletons. The sequenced sample consisted of peripheral blood. Receptors were obtained from a man in his sixties with acute or convalescent COVID-19.

This chain joins TRBV19 and TRBJ2-1; 9 nucleotides align to TRBD2. This CDR3 has 17 residues. The germline V gene has CDR1 LNHDA and CDR2 SQIVND (reference sequence). Unmatched junction bases numbered 7, after V lost 0 bases and J lost 4 bases. The CDR3 is CASSIDMGTSLYNEQFF. CDR3 DNA: TGTGCCAGTAGTATAGATATGGGGACTAGCCTTTACAATGAGCAGTTCTTC.

The chain links TRBV7-9 to TRBJ2-5, with 7 bases matching TRBD2. The CDR3 loop spans 15 amino acids. Trimming at V came to 5 bases and at J to 2 bases, leaving 8 bases not matched to a gene. Per germline, CDR1 SEHNR and CDR2 FQNEAQ (reference sequence). The CDR3 DNA is TGTGCCAGCAGCAGGGAGGGCGGGGGACAAGAGACCCAGTACTTC. Translating it yields CASSREGGGQETQYF. Full variable domain (rest looked up from reference TRBV7-9 and TRBJ2-5): DTGVSQNPRHKITKRGQNVTFRCDPISEHNRLYWYRQTLGQGPEFLTYFQNEAQLEKSRLLSDRFSAERPKGSFSTLEIQRTEQGDSAMYLCASSREGGGQETQYFGPGTRLLVL.

The sample holds a few counts of this clone. The V and J genes are TRBV30 and TRBJ2-7; perhaps TRBD1 as D (8 bases). The V gene's germline CDR1 is GTSNPN and CDR2 SVGIG (reference sequence). The CDR3 is 14 residues long. The V end was cut by 0 bases, the J end by 2 bases, with 11 bases between. CDR3 nucleotide sequence: TGTGCCTGGAGTGTAACAGGGGGGGCCTACGAGCAGTACTTC. Its translation is CAWSVTGGAYEQYF.

This chain connects TRBV14 to TRBJ2-7, with TRBD1 identical over 10 bases. The V segment lost 2 bases and the J segment 4 bases; nucleotides outside the gene matches: 5. Germline-derived CDR1 and CDR2 are SGHDN and FVKESK. The CDR3 runs to 15 residues. In DNA form, the CDR3 reads TGTGCCAGCAGCCAAATAACGGACAGGGGGTACGAGCAGTACTTC. Its translation: CASSQITDRGYEQYF.

There are a few counts of this clone. This chain uses TRBV3-1 (or the pseudogene TRBV3-2) with TRBJ1-1; maybe TRBD1 (6 bases). Per the germline V gene, CDR1 is LGHDT and CDR2 is YNNKEL (reference sequence). The CDR3 totals 15 residues. Trimming took off 1 base at V and 5 bases at J, with 14 bases between the two ends. The CDR3 loop is CASSQAGTQGTEAFF. CDR3 nucleotides: TGTGCCAGCAGCCAAGCAGGAACCCAGGGGACTGAAGCTTTCTTT.

The gene calls are TRBV5-1 and TRBJ1-2; weak D call: TRBD1 (5 bases). The CDR3 length is 13 residues. Trimming removed 4 bases at V and 3 bases at J, with 10 bases between. Germline V gene data show CDR1 as SGHRS and CDR2 as YFSETQ. CDR3 bases: TGCGCCAGCAGCCGTGCGGGGGACTATGGCTACACCTTC. Its protein product is CASSRAGDYGYTF.

The chain combines TRBV19 with TRBJ2-1, with 12 bases that match TRBD2. The CDR3 is 16 amino acids. J gave up 8 bases and V 4 bases, and 9 bases lay outside the gene matches. Germline CDR1 and CDR2: LNHDA and SQIVND (reference sequence). CDR3 DNA: TGTGCCAGTAGTAAGGGGAGAACTAGCGGGGGGTATGAGCAGTTCTTC. Encoded protein: CASSKGRTSGGYEQFF. Based on the CDR3 plus reference TRBV19 and TRBJ2-1, the full variable domain is DGGITQSPKYLFRKEGQNVTLSCEQNLNHDAMYWYRQDPGQGLRLIYYSQIVNDFQKGDIAEGYSVSREKKESFPLTVTSAQKNPTAFYLCASSKGRTSGGYEQFFGPGTRLTVL.

V is TRBV19 and J is TRBJ1-2, with 7 bases fitting TRBD1. Germline V gives CDR1 LNHDA, CDR2 SQIVND (reference sequence). The CDR3 contains 14 residues. Trimming took 6 bases from V and 3 from J; bases not matched to a gene: 7. The CDR3 sequence: CASREEGGHYGYTF. The CDR3 DNA reads TGTGCCAGTAGGGAGGAAGGGGGCCACTATGGCTACACCTTC.

The genes are TRBV4-2 and TRBJ2-1; D possibly corresponds to TRBD2 (6 bases). The CDR3 length is 16 residues. Germline V gene sequence: CDR1 LGHNA, CDR2 YNFKEQ. Trimming left V 1 base short and J 0 bases short, with 10 bases between. The CDR3 reads CASSQGGGDSYNEQFF. CDR3 DNA: TGTGCCAGCAGCCAAGGAGGCGGGGACTCCTACAATGAGCAGTTCTTC.

V gene TRBV6-5 combines with J gene TRBJ1-2; weak D call: TRBD1 (5 bases). Germline CDR1 reads MNHEY; CDR2 reads SVGAGI. This CDR3 spans 14 amino acids. V shed 8 bases and J shed 0 bases, with 13 bases lying between them. CDR3: CASGGAEANYGYTF. CDR3 coding DNA: TGTGCCAGCGGCGGGGCTGAAGCTAACTATGGCTACACCTTC.

This chain uses TRBV2 with TRBJ1-5; 7 nucleotides line up with TRBD1. CDR1 SNHLY and CDR2 FYNNEI come from the germline V gene. V lost 5 bases and J lost 2; bases outside the gene matches: 6. This CDR3 spans 15 amino acids. This CDR3 reads CASSLDRAGNQPQHF. CDR3 sequence (DNA): TGTGCCAGCAGTCTCGACAGGGCGGGCAATCAGCCCCAGCATTTT. The full variable domain, in which reference TRBV2 and TRBJ1-5 provide the parts outside the CDR3, is EPEVTQTPSHQVTQMGQEVILRCVPISNHLYFYWYRQILGQKVEFLVSFYNNEISEKSEIFDDQFSVERPDGSNFTLKIRSTKLEDSAMYFCASSLDRAGNQPQHFGDGTRLSIL.

The J gene is TRBJ2-1, the V gene TRBV19; 11 bases line up with TRBD2. CDR3 size: 16 residues. J lost 7 bases, V lost 5 bases, and 10 bases had no gene match. Germline V gives CDR1 LNHDA, CDR2 SQIVND (reference sequence). The CDR3 protein is CASSAPASGGTNEQFF. CDR3 in DNA: TGTGCCAGTAGTGCCCCAGCTAGCGGGGGGACTAATGAGCAGTTCTTC. Together with reference TRBV19 and TRBJ2-1, the CDR3 gives the full variable domain: DGGITQSPKYLFRKEGQNVTLSCEQNLNHDAMYWYRQDPGQGLRLIYYSQIVNDFQKGDIAEGYSVSREKKESFPLTVTSAQKNPTAFYLCASSAPASGGTNEQFFGPGTRLTVL.

This chain uses TRBV28 with TRBJ1-5; perhaps TRBD1 as D (6 bases). Per germline, CDR1 MDHEN and CDR2 SYDVKM. This CDR3 is 15 amino acids long. Trimming removed 4 bases at V and 0 bases at J, with 10 bases between. The CDR3 reads CASSSRGNSNQPQHF. CDR3 DNA: TGTGCCAGCAGTTCCAGGGGAAATAGCAATCAGCCCCAGCATTTT.

The rearrangement links TRBV3-1 (or the pseudogene TRBV3-2) to TRBJ2-7; D possibly corresponds to TRBD2 (6 bases). The CDR3 contains 14 residues. Trimming cost V 1 base and J 6 bases, with 13 bases left between them. From germline, CDR1 is LGHDT and CDR2 YNNKEL (reference sequence). CDR3 protein: CASSQVWGESEQYF. As DNA, the CDR3 is TGTGCCAGCAGCCAAGTTTGGGGGGAAAGCGAGCAGTACTTC.

V is TRBV5-1 and J is TRBJ2-1; 9 positions match TRBD1. CDR1 is SGHRS and CDR2 is YFSETQ in the germline V gene. CDR3 length: 15 residues. With 4 bases clipped from V and 6 bases from J, the junction kept 8 bases outside the gene matches. The CDR3 DNA reads as TGCGCCAGCAGCCCGAGGACAGGGGAGCCCAATGAGCAGTTCTTC. Residues: CASSPRTGEPNEQFF.

The rearrangement links TRBV4-1 to TRBJ2-5; 7 bases agree with TRBD1. The germline V gene has CDR1 MGHRA and CDR2 YSYEKL. With V trimmed by 4 bases and J by 1 base, 9 bases remained unmatched. This CDR3 has 16 amino acids. The CDR3 DNA follows: TGCGCCAGCAGCCCCGAAGGGAACAGGGGCCAAGAGACCCAGTACTTC. Translation gives CASSPEGNRGQETQYF.

This chain links TRBV9 with TRBJ1-2, with TRBD1 identical over 11 bases. The CDR3 consists of 15 residues. The trim removed 5 bases at V and 2 bases at J, leaving 5 bases unmatched. Germline CDR1 is SGDLS and CDR2 is YYNGEE. CDR3 in DNA: TGTGCCAGCAGTCGGGGGGACAGGGGGAACTATGGCTACACCTTC. Amino acids: CASSRGDRGNYGYTF.

This clone was recorded once. J is TRBJ2-7 and V is TRBV7-8, with 8 bases lining up with TRBD1. The CDR3 runs 13 residues. Germline CDR1 reads SGHVS; CDR2 reads FQNEAQ. Unmatched junction bases numbered 2, after V lost 6 bases and J lost 1 base. The CDR3 nucleotides read TGTGCCAGCAGAAACAGGGGGTCCTACGAGCAGTACTTC. Amino acids: CASRNRGSYEQYF. The full variable domain, in which reference TRBV7-8 and TRBJ2-7 provide the parts outside the CDR3, is GAGVSQSPRYKVAKRGQDVALRCDPISGHVSLFWYQQALGQGPEFLTYFQNEAQLDKSGLPSDRFFAERPEGSVSTLKIQRTQQEDSAVYLCASRNRGSYEQYFGPGTRLTVT.

J is TRBJ2-3 and V is TRBV10-1; the D gene is possibly TRBD1 (5 bases). V shed 0 bases and J shed 6 bases, with 13 bases lying between them. This CDR3 has 15 residues. In germline, CDR1 is WNHNN, CDR2 SYGVQD (reference sequence). The CDR3 DNA reads as TGCGCCAGCAGTGAGTCGGCAGGGATTATGGATACGCAGTATTTT. It encodes CASSESAGIMDTQYF.

The chain carries TRBV24-1 and TRBJ2-7; TRBD1 matches at 7 bases. With 2 bases clipped from V and 6 bases from J, the junction kept 0 bases outside the gene matches. CDR3 size: 12 residues. Germline lookup yields CDR1 KGHDR and CDR2 SFDVKD. The DNA for the CDR3 is TGTGCCACCAGTGATTACAGGGGCGAGCAGTACTTC. It specifies CATSDYRGEQYF.

The J gene is TRBJ2-7, the V gene TRBV5-1; 9 nucleotides align to TRBD1. Per the germline V gene, CDR1 is SGHRS and CDR2 is YFSETQ. The CDR3 totals 13 residues. V was clipped by 3 bases and J by 7 bases; unmatched bases: 5. The CDR3 region is CASSWDRAGEQYF. The CDR3, as DNA: TGCGCCAGCAGCTGGGACAGGGCGGGAGAGCAGTACTTC.